This paragraph covers one TCR beta chain sequence. This record belongs to a study of control samples from healthy donors and cancer patients. Clones were sequenced by immunoSEQ multiplex PCR, and TCRdb holds only the in-frame ones, with some missing. The sample lists some 170,000 clones, roughly 95% occurring once. V was pared by 0 bases and J by 3 bases, with 5 bases of the junction left unmatched. The CDR3 covers 16 residues. Germline V gene lookup returns CDR1 SGHDN and CDR2 FVKESK. The chain employs TRBV14 and TRBJ1-1; 9 nucleotides match TRBD1. The clonotype originates from a woman in her thirties in good health. Material: blood. Here the CDR3 reads CASSQETGGRYTEAFF. The CDR3 DNA sequence: TGTGCCAGCAGCCAAGAAACAGGGGGCAGGTACACTGAAGCTTTCTTT. Full variable domain (remainder filled in from reference TRBV14 and TRBJ1-1): EAGVTQFPSHSVIEKGQTVTLRCDPISGHDNLYWYRRVMGKEIKFLLHFVKESKQDESGMPNNRFLAERTGGTYSTLKVQPAELEDSGVYFCASSQETGGRYTEAFFGQGTRLTVV.